This TCR beta chain comes out of a study of blood T cell repertoires in COVID-19. The overall study: Researchers got acute and convalescent COVID-19 samples from the United States, Italy and Spain. T cells, B-cell-depleted T cells, or PBMCs supplied cDNA or gDNA.

V lost 0 bases and J lost 9, with 10 bases in between. This CDR3 is built from 13 residues. The germline V gene encodes CDR1 SGHNT and CDR2 YYREEE (reference sequence). The authors' processing: Reference gene primers were amplified, and this amplification served to estimate nucleated cell counts. Sequencing was performed with immunoSEQ multiplex PCR; in TCRdb, only in-frame clones are kept and a portion is missing. That table supplies the V and J calls and clone size; D and trimming were determined from the DNA. The sample carries 200,000 to 250,000 clones, about 78% recorded once. The source is a woman aged 70-85 years with acute or convalescent COVID-19. Material for sequencing was peripheral blood. The chain carries TRBV5-4 and TRBJ2-1, with a weak D call TRBD2 (5 bases). CDR3 residues: CASSLGYEGEQFF. In nucleotides, the CDR3 is TGTGCCAGCAGCTTGGGGTACGAGGGTGAGCAGTTCTTC.